The 25 T cell receptor beta chains reported below all come from one sample, sequenced in a study of T cells in localized non-small cell lung cancer. Profiled with immunoSEQ multiplex PCR; TCRdb holds only in-frame clones, not every one. Of roughly 25,000 clones listed, about 88% are singletons. The material was peripheral blood, obtained before any cancer treatment. The source of these receptors is a male donor at least 60 years old with stage I squamous cell lung carcinoma.

The chain recombines TRBV18 with TRBJ1-4; D is unclear. Germline assignment: CDR1 KGHSH and CDR2 LQKENI. V was shortened by 6 bases and J by 0 bases, with 14 bases between the two germline ends. This CDR3 is built from 16 residues. CDR3 nucleotides: TGTGCCAGCTCTCTCGGCATCGCAGCAACTAATGAAAAACTGTTTTTT. This encodes CASSLGIAATNEKLFF.

This sequence joins TRBV20-1 and TRBJ2-4; D gene unclear. CDR1 and CDR2 (germline): DFQATT, SNEGSKA (reference sequence). V lost 5 bases to trimming and J lost 4 bases, with 6 bases between them. The CDR3 has 11 residues. CDR3 in amino acids: CSAHTKNIQYF. The CDR3 nucleotides are TGCAGTGCTCACACGAAAAACATTCAGTACTTC.

J is TRBJ1-2 and V is TRBV20-1; D unresolved. The germline gives CDR1 DFQATT, CDR2 SNEGSKA (reference sequence). The ends were cut back, 5 bases at V and 2 bases at J, with 6 bases in the middle. This CDR3 is 11 amino acids long. CDR3 nucleotides: TGCAGTGCTGCTGTGAACTATGGCTACACCTTC. Translated: CSAAVNYGYTF.

The rearrangement uses TRBV7-3 and TRBJ2-5; D is perhaps TRBD2 (5 bases). There are 15 residues in the CDR3. Germline V CDR1 and CDR2: SGHTA, FQGTGA. Trimming stripped 1 base from V and 5 bases from J, with 14 bases between. Here the CDR3 reads CASSLSPGKGETQYF. CDR3 bases: TGTGCCAGCAGCTTAAGCCCGGGGAAAGGGGAGACCCAGTACTTC. The variable domain in full, completed from reference TRBV7-3 and TRBJ2-5, reads GAGVSQTPSNKVTEKGKYVELRCDPISGHTALYWYRQSLGQGPEFLIYFQGTGAADDSGLPNDRFFAVRPEGSVSTLKIQRTERGDSAVYLCASSLSPGKGETQYFGPGTRLLVL.

The V gene is TRBV16, the J gene TRBJ1-2; 10 bases align to TRBD1. V shed 4 bases, J shed 13 bases, and the junction held 9 bases outside the gene matches. Germline CDR1 reads KGHSY; CDR2 reads FQNENV. CDR3 length: 13 amino acids. CDR3 in amino acids: CASSPAGTGATTF. In nucleotides, the CDR3 is TGTGCCAGCAGCCCAGCCGGGACAGGGGCCACCACCTTC. The whole variable domain, filled in from reference TRBV16 and TRBJ1-2, reads GEEVAQTPKHLVRGEGQKAKLYCAPIKGHSYVFWYQQVLKNEFKFLISFQNENVFDETGMPKERFSAKCLPNSPCSLEIQATKLEDSAVYFCASSPAGTGATTFGSGTRLTVV.

This clone was observed a single time. The V call is TRBV5-6, the J call TRBJ2-1; no clear D. There are 15 residues in the CDR3. Trimming removed 4 bases at V and 9 bases at J, with 20 bases between. In germline, CDR1 is SGHDT, CDR2 YYEEEE. CDR3 coding DNA: TGTGCCAGCAGCCCCCGACCCTCGAAGACGGGTGAGCAGTTCTTC. Amino acids: CASSPRPSKTGEQFF.

CDR3 protein: CASSYDRHYGYTF. DNA for the CDR3: TGTGCCAGCAGTTACGACAGACACTATGGCTACACCTTC. The chain has TRBV6-5 and TRBJ1-2, with D possibly TRBD1 on 5 matching bases. The CDR3 covers 13 residues. CDR1 and CDR2 from the germline V gene are MNHEY and SVGAGI. V lost 2 bases and J lost 3, with 7 bases in between.

The chain couples TRBV6-6 to TRBJ1-5; 8 nucleotides align to TRBD1. The CDR3 sequence is 14 residues long. Trimming took 6 bases from V and 6 from J; bases not matched to a gene: 7. The germline CDR1 and CDR2 sequences are MNHNY and SVGAGI (reference sequence). The CDR3 nucleotides are TGTGCCAGCAGCCTGGACAGGGTCGGTCAGCCCCAGCATTTT. Protein product: CASSLDRVGQPQHF.

The V gene is TRBV19, the J gene TRBJ1-2; 9 bases are shared with TRBD1. Germline lookup yields CDR1 LNHDA and CDR2 SQIVND (reference sequence). V gave up 5 bases and J gave up 5 bases; unmatched junction bases: 15. CDR3 length: 17 amino acids. The CDR3 region has the DNA TGTGCCAGTAGTGGTATGGGACAGGGATATTTCACGTATGGCTACACCTTC. This translates into CASSGMGQGYFTYGYTF.

The chain combines TRBV15 with TRBJ1-4; TRBD1 is a possible D gene (5 bases). The CDR3 is 16 amino acids. The V gene lost 8 bases and the J gene lost 7 bases, with 23 bases spanning the gap. CDR1 and CDR2 from the germline V gene are LNHNV and YYDKDF (reference sequence). The DNA for the CDR3 is TGTGCCACCGGGTTCGGCGGGGGGGTGCTAGGTGAAAAACTGTTTTTT. Translated, it gives CATGFGGGVLGEKLFF.

This chain connects TRBV5-1 to TRBJ2-5; 7 nucleotides match TRBD1. V dropped 2 bases and J dropped 2; count of bases not matched to a gene: 12. The CDR3 spans 17 residues. Germline CDR1 and CDR2: SGHRS and YFSETQ. The CDR3 loop is CASSFGQVPSHQETQYF. The CDR3 coding sequence is TGCGCCAGCAGCTTCGGACAGGTACCCTCACATCAAGAGACCCAGTACTTC.

The chain combines TRBV5-8 with TRBJ2-5; the D gene is possibly TRBD1 (5 bases). Trimming stripped 0 bases from V and 0 bases from J, with 9 bases between. Germline V lookup: CDR1 SGHTS, CDR2 YDEGEE. The CDR3 covers 15 residues. The CDR3 is CASSLGDRNQETQYF. The CDR3 region has the DNA TGTGCCAGCAGCTTGGGAGACAGAAACCAAGAGACCCAGTACTTC.

A few counts support this clone. V gene TRBV29-1 combines with J gene TRBJ1-1, with 8 nucleotides matching TRBD1. Germline values: CDR1 SQVTM, CDR2 ANQGSEA. The CDR3 loop spans 14 amino acids. J gave up 1 base and V 5 bases, and 6 bases lay outside the gene matches. CDR3 residues: CSVSTGGRNTEAFF. In DNA form, the CDR3 reads TGCAGCGTTTCTACAGGGGGACGGAACACTGAAGCTTTCTTT. Full variable domain (missing parts from reference TRBV29-1 and TRBJ1-1): SAVISQKPSRDICQRGTSLTIQCQVDSQVTMMFWYRQQPGQSLTLIATANQGSEATYESGFVIDKFPISRPNLTFSTLTVSNMSPEDSSIYLCSVSTGGRNTEAFFGQGTRLTVV.

Remarks on this clone: The junction differs from germline at one of its ends, possibly a read error. V and J are TRBV7-7 and TRBJ2-5; the match to TRBD2 covers 9 bases. This CDR3 region has 15 residues. Germline CDR1 and CDR2: SSHAT and FNYEAQ (reference sequence). The CDR3 sequence is CASSLGGRGGETQYF. CDR3 DNA: TGTGCTAGCAGCTTGGGCGGGAGGGGAGGAGAGACCCAGTACTTC.

This chain connects TRBV7-9 to TRBJ2-1; D uncertain. The V end was cut by 7 bases, the J end by 3 bases, with 22 bases between. Germline lookup yields CDR1 SEHNR and CDR2 FQNEAQ (reference sequence). The CDR3 covers 17 residues. CDR3: CASNLLVPIPNYNEQFF. CDR3 coding DNA: TGTGCCAGCAACCTCCTAGTCCCCATTCCCAACTACAATGAGCAGTTCTTC.

The chain joins TRBV7-2 to TRBJ2-7, with a tentative D call TRBD2 (5 bases). With 1 base removed from V and 6 bases from J, the gap between germline ends came to 19 bases. This CDR3 has 16 residues. Germline V gives CDR1 SGHTA, CDR2 FQGNSA. The CDR3 reads CASSLVGGPNPSEQYF. The CDR3 DNA is TGTGCCAGCAGCTTAGTTGGCGGGCCTAATCCGAGCGAGCAGTACTTC.

The chain has TRBV30 and TRBJ1-6; no firm D call. The germline V gene encodes CDR1 GTSNPN and CDR2 SVGIG (reference sequence). CDR3 size: 14 residues. Trimming cost V 1 base and J 10 bases, with 14 bases left between them. This CDR3 is CAWSGSRFGSPLHF. Here the CDR3 DNA reads TGTGCCTGGAGTGGAAGTAGGTTTGGGTCACCCCTCCACTTT.

This chain uses TRBV13 with TRBJ2-7; TRBD1 aligns across 9 bases. Germline trimming cut 5 bases from V and 7 bases from J; bases unmatched to any gene: 9. Germline V gives CDR1 PRHDT, CDR2 FYEKMQ (reference sequence). There are 14 residues in the CDR3. This CDR3 reads CASSPGTGFDEQYF. Here the CDR3 DNA reads TGTGCCAGCAGCCCCGGGACAGGGTTCGATGAGCAGTACTTC.

V and J are TRBV27 and TRBJ2-1; 11 bases are a match to TRBD2. The CDR3 is 15 amino acids. From germline, CDR1 is MNHEY and CDR2 SMNVEV (reference sequence). V was pared by 6 bases and J by 8 bases, with 9 bases of the junction left unmatched. The CDR3 DNA is TGTGCCAGCAGACCCACTAGCGGGAGAATCTATGAGCAGTTCTTC. Amino acids: CASRPTSGRIYEQFF.

The chain recombines TRBV19 with TRBJ1-2; perhaps TRBD1 as D (6 bases). Germline CDR1 LNHDA, CDR2 SQIVND (reference sequence). The CDR3 has 15 amino acids. Trimming left V 5 bases short and J 4 bases short, with 17 bases between. CDR3: CASSRSGARSYGYTF. Written as DNA, the CDR3 is TGTGCCAGTAGTCGATCGGGGGCGCGGAGCTATGGCTACACCTTC. The full variable domain, rest sourced from reference TRBV19 and TRBJ1-2, is DGGITQSPKYLFRKEGQNVTLSCEQNLNHDAMYWYRQDPGQGLRLIYYSQIVNDFQKGDIAEGYSVSREKKESFPLTVTSAQKNPTAFYLCASSRSGARSYGYTFGSGTRLTVV.

The V and J genes are TRBV30 and TRBJ1-2, with D unclear. Germline lookup yields CDR1 GTSNPN and CDR2 SVGIG (reference sequence). This CDR3 is built from 17 residues. The ends were cut back, 2 bases at V and 0 bases at J, with 19 bases in the middle. The CDR3, as DNA: TGTGCCTGGAGTCCGGCAGTGATAAGGTCTTCTAACTATGGCTACACCTTC. The encoded protein is CAWSPAVIRSSNYGYTF.

The V gene is TRBV29-1, the J gene TRBJ1-1; D not resolved. This CDR3 has 13 residues. Germline CDR1 reads SQVTM; CDR2 reads ANQGSEA. V lost 6 bases and J lost 2, with 13 bases in between. In nucleotides, the CDR3 is TGCAGCGTCTGCAGATCCGTTAACACTGAAGCTTTCTTT. This translates into CSVCRSVNTEAFF.

The rearrangement joins TRBV19 to TRBJ2-7; 7 bases align to TRBD2. J lost 6 bases, V lost 3 bases, and 5 bases had no gene match. CDR1 is LNHDA, CDR2 SQIVND, per germline (reference sequence). The CDR3 contains 13 residues. The CDR3 protein is CASSIGPGGEQYF. The CDR3 nucleotides are TGTGCCAGTAGTATCGGTCCGGGGGGCGAGCAGTACTTC.

The J gene is TRBJ2-7, the V gene TRBV2, with D possibly matching TRBD2 (6 bases). Germline-derived CDR1 and CDR2 are SNHLY and FYNNEI. Trimming cost V 6 bases and J 4 bases, with 10 bases left between them. The CDR3 is 12 residues long. In DNA, the CDR3 is TGTGCCAGCAGAGGGGACTTTTACGAGCAGTACTTC. Its protein is CASRGDFYEQYF.

J is TRBJ2-5 and V is TRBV29-1, with D possibly matching TRBD2 (6 bases). The V and J ends lost 3 bases and 5 bases respectively, with 13 bases between them. Germline loops: CDR1 SQVTM, CDR2 ANQGSEA. This CDR3 contains 13 residues. The CDR3 is CSVDRDLGETQYF. CDR3 coding DNA: TGCAGCGTTGACCGGGACTTAGGGGAGACCCAGTACTTC. Based on the CDR3 plus reference TRBV29-1 and TRBJ2-5, the full variable domain is SAVISQKPSRDICQRGTSLTIQCQVDSQVTMMFWYRQQPGQSLTLIATANQGSEATYESGFVIDKFPISRPNLTFSTLTVSNMSPEDSSIYLCSVDRDLGETQYFGPGTRLLVL.